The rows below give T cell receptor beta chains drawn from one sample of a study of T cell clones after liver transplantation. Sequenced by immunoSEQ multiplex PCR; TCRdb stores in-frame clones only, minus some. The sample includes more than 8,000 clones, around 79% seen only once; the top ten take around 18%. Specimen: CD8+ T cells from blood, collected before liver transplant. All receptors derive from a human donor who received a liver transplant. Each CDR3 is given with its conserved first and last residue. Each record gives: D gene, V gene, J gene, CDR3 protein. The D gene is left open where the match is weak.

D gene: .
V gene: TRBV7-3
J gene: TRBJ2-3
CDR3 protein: CASSPVGAGDTQYF

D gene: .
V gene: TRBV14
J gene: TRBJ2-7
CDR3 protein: CASSTNYEQYF

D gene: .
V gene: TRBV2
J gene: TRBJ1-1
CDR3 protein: CASSDSGPHTEAFF

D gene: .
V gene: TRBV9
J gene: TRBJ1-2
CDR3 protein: CASSETPLSYGYTF

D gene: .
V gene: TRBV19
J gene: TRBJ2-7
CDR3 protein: CASSYGAFAYEQYF

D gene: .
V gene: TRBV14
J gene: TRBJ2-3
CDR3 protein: CASRGLPKRDTQYF

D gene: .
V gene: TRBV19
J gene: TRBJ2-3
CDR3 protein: CASSRGGSTDTQYF

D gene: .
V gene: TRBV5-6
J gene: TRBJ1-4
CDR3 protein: CASSVTVPTTNEKLFF

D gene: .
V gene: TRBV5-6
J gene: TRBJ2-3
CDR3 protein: CASSLRLSDTQYF

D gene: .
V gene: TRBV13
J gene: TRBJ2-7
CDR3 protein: CASSSGREGGEQYF

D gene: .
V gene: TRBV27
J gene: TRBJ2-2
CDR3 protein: CASTSFGGVNTGELFF

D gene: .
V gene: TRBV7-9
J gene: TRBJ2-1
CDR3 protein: CASSSRTEYNEQFF

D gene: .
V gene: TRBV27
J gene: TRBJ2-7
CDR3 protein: CASSLFQIGYEQYF

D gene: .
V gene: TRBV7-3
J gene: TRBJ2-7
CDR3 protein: CASSFGMGPYEQYF

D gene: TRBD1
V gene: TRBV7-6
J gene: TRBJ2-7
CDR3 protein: CASRDRSSYEQYF

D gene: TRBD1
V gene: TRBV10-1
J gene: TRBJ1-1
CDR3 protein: CASSEAPGQGAFF

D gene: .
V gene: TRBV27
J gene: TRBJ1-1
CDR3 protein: CASSITENTEAFF

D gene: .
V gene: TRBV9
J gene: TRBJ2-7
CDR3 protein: CASSVGGVSYEQYF

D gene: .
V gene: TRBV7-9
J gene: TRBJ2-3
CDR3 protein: CASSSGPIRGDTQYF

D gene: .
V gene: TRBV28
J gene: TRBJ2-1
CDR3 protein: CASSGAPSYNEQFF

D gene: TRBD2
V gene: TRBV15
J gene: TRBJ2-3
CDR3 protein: CATSRATSGGASDTQYF

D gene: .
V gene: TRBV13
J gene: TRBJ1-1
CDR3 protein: CASSRDDDWEAFF

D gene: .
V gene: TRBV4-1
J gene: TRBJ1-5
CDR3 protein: CASSQTTHNQPQHF

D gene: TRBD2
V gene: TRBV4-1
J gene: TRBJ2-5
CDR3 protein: CASSPSGGGDQETQYF

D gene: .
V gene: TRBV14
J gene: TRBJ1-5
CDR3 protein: CASSQGNQPQHF

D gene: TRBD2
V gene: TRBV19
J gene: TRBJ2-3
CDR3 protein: CASSIDGSGSHASTDTQYF

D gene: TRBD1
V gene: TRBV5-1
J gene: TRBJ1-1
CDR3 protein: CASSLRTGEGAFF

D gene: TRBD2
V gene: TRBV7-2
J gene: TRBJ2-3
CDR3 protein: CASSMTSGVVTDTQYF

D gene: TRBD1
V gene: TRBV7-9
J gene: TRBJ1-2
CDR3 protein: CASSGGQGRYGYTF

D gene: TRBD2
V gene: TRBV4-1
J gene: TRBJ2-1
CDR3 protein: CASSQVAGGAEQFF

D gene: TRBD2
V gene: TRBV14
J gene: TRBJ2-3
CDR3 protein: CASSQVGLAGLDTQYF

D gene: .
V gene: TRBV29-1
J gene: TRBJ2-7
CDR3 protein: CSVWTGYEQYF

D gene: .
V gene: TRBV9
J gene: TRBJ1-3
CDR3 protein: CASSVEGAGNTIYF

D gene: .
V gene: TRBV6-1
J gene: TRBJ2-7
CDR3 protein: CASSEQVWSLLDYEQYF

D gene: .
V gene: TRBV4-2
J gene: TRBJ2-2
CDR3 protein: CASSPPYLVNLTGELFF

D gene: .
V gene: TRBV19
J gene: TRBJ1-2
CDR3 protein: CASILGGYTF

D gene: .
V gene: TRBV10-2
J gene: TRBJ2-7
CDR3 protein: CASSELGRLDEQYF

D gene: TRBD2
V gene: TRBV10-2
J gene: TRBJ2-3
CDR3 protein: CASSEPQRGGRNTQYF

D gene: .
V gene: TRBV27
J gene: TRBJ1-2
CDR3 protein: CASSPMTGGGYTF

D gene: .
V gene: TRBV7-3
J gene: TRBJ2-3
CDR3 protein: CASSLLAGTHTQYF

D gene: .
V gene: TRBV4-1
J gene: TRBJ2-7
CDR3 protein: CASTESGEQYF

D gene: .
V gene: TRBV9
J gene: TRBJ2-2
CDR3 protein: CASSVELGLGGELFF

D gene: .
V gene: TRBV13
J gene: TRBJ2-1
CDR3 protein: CASSSLGNNEQFF